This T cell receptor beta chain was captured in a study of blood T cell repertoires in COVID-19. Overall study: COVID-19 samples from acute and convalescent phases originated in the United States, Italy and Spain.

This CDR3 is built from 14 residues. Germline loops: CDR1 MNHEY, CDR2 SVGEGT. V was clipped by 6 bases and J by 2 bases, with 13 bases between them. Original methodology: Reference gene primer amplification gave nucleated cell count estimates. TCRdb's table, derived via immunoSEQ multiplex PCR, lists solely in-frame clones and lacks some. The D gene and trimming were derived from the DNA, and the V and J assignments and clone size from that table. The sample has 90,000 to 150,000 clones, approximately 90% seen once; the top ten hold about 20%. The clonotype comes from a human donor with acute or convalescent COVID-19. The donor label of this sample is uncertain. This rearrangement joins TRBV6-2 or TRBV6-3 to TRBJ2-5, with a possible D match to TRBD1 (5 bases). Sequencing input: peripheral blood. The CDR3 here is CASSRQYPQETQYF. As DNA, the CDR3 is TGTGCCAGCAGCCGACAGTATCCTCAAGAGACCCAGTACTTC.